These T cell receptor beta chains were read from a single sample in a study of shared clonotypes between healthy human individuals. The method was immunoSEQ multiplex PCR; TCRdb's version includes in-frame clones alone and lacks a portion of them. The sample has about 990,000 clones; about four fifths are singletons. Specimen: memory CD4+ T cells from PBMCs. The receptors originated from a man between 18 and 35 years old in good health. Some clones in this sample may be carry-over from other donors' samples. CDR3s include the opening cysteine and the closing phenylalanine or tryptophan. D genes are given only for firm matches. Clone size is stated in some rows and not others, as once, few, many or a class when expanded.

D: TRBD1
V: TRBV5-1
size: .
CDR3: CASSLEGQGWNTEAFF

D: .
V: TRBV5-6
size: .
CDR3: CASSLDSRNAEAFF

D: .
V: TRBV6-6
size: .
CDR3: CASEGGGSAHYGYTF

D: .
V: TRBV4-2
size: .
CDR3: CASSQGEGAYEQYF

D: .
V: TRBV7-2
size: .
CDR3: CASSYRGGQPQHF

D: .
V: TRBV5-4
size: .
CDR3: CASSLVEGMGGTQYF

D: .
V: TRBV6-5
size: .
CDR3: CASSYPGSYEQYF

D: .
V: TRBV19
size: once
CDR3: CASSSRQIWEVETQYF

D: TRBD1
V: TRBV9
size: .
CDR3: CASSVGGTGDNEQFF

D: TRBD2
V: TRBV28
size: .
CDR3: CASSLAGEEQFF

D: TRBD1
V: TRBV6-1
size: few
CDR3: CASSVDRGDEQYF

D: .
V: TRBV10-3
size: .
CDR3: CATNGDMTGELFF

D: .
V: TRBV6-1
size: .
CDR3: CASSRSPEGDQPQHF

D: .
V: TRBV29-1
size: .
CDR3: CSVYDTWETEAFF

D: TRBD2
V: TRBV9
size: .
CDR3: CASSAGLAAYNEQFF

D: TRBD2
V: TRBV9
size: few
CDR3: CASSKIAGASNEQFF

D: .
V: TRBV4-3
size: .
CDR3: CASSLTGSGTGELFF

D: .
V: TRBV9
size: .
CDR3: CASSVYGSDTGELFF

D: TRBD2
V: TRBV30
size: .
CDR3: CAWSQGGTSSYEQYF

D: .
V: TRBV9
size: .
CDR3: CASSKTWPRNPGLETQYF

D: TRBD1
V: TRBV7-2
size: .
CDR3: CASTRQGAGYGYTF

D: .
V: TRBV27
size: .
CDR3: CASSDNSNQPQHF

D: TRBD1
V: TRBV10-3
size: .
CDR3: CAISTGAGGNTEAFF

D: .
V: TRBV28
size: .
CDR3: CASTERTDTQYF

D: TRBD1
V: TRBV11-2
size: .
CDR3: CASSLEAGGYSYEQYF

D: .
V: TRBV9
size: .
CDR3: CASSTGNTDTQYF

D: .
V: TRBV19
size: .
CDR3: CASSISLNEKLFF

D: .
V: TRBV28
size: few
CDR3: CASRPGTGTPNNEQFF

D: .
V: TRBV5-6
size: .
CDR3: CASSLWGNTGELFF